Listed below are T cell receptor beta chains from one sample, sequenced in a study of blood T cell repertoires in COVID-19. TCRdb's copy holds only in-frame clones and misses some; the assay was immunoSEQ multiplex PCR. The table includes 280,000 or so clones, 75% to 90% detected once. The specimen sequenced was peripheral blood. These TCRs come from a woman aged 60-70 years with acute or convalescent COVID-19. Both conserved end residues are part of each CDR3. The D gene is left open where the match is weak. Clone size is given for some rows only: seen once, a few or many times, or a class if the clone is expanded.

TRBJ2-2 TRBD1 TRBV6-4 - CASSERTGYTGELFF TGTGCCAGCAGTGAGCGGACAGGGTACACCGGGGAGCTGTTTTTT
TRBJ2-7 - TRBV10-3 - CAISDFGGTGDEQYF TGTGCCATCAGTGATTTTGGGGGTACGGGGGACGAGCAGTACTTC
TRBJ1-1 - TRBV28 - CASRRTGSTEAFF TGTGCCAGCAGGCGCACAGGGAGTACTGAAGCTTTCTTT
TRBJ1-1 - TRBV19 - CASSSGPNTEAFF TGTGCCAGTAGTTCTGGCCCGAACACTGAAGCTTTCTTT
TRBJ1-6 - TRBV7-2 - CASSFRGSYNSPLHF TGTGCCAGCAGCTTCAGGGGTTCCTATAATTCACCCCTCCACTTT
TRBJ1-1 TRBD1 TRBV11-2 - CASSYGQGPSEAFF TGTGCCAGCAGTTATGGACAGGGCCCCAGTGAAGCTTTCTTT
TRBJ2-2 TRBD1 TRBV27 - CASRTGAGELFF TGTGCCAGCAGAACAGGGGCCGGGGAGCTGTTTTTT
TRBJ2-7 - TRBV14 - CASSQDPGEEGRSYEQYF TGTGCCAGCAGCCAAGATCCCGGGGAGGAGGGCCGTTCCTACGAGCAGTACTTC
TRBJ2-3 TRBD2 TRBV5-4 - CASSSQVGGLGTDTQYF TGTGCCAGCAGCTCGCAAGTCGGGGGGTTAGGCACAGATACGCAGTATTTT
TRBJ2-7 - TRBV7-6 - CASSQGLNPVYEQYF TGTGCCAGCAGCCAAGGACTGAATCCTGTCTACGAGCAGTACTTC
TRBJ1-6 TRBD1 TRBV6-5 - CASSGGQNYNSPLHF TGTGCCAGCAGCGGGGGACAGAACTATAATTCACCCCTCCACTTT
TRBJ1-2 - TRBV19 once CASTHRGTGYTF TGTGCCAGTACTCACCGGGGGACTGGCTACACCTTC
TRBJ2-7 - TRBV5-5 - CASSLTDYEQYF TGTGCCAGCAGCCTGACAGATTACGAGCAGTACTTC
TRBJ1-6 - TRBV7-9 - CASSLGGSYNSPLHF TGTGCCAGCAGCCTCGGAGGATCCTATAATTCACCCCTCCACTTT
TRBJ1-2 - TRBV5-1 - CASSSGRPGSNSWVYGYTF TGCGCCAGCAGCTCCGGAAGACCCGGGTCCAACTCGTGGGTCTATGGCTACACCTTC
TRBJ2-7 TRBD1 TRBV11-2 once CASSRAQDRSYEQYF TGTGCCAGCAGCCGCGCCCAGGACAGGAGCTACGAGCAGTACTTC
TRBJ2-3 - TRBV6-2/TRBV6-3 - CASSYTGFGDTQYF TGTGCCAGCAGTTACACAGGGTTCGGGGATACGCAGTATTTT
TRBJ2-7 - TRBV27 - CASSLSRASYEQYF TGTGCCAGCAGTTTATCCAGGGCCTCCTACGAGCAGTACTTC
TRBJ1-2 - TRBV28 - CASTPPGGIGGYTF TGTGCCAGCACCCCCCCAGGTGGTATTGGAGGCTACACCTTC
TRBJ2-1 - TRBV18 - CASSPDSGESYNEQFF TGTGCCAGCTCACCCGATTCAGGGGAGTCCTACAATGAGCAGTTCTTC
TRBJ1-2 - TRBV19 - CASSIDITANYGYTF TGTGCCAGTAGTATAGATATTACAGCTAACTATGGCTACACCTTC
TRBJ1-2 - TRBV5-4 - CASKWRGDYGYTF TGTGCCAGCAAGTGGAGGGGTGACTATGGCTACACCTTC
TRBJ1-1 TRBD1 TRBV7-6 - CASSAGGGGGTEAFF TGTGCCAGCAGCGCCGGAGGGGGCGGCGGCACTGAAGCTTTCTTT
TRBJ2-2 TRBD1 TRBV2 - CASRSQGDGGELFF TGTGCCAGCCGTTCGCAGGGGGACGGCGGGGAGCTGTTTTTT
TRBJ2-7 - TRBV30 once CAWRQDTYEQYF TGTGCCTGGAGACAGGATACCTACGAGCAGTACTTC
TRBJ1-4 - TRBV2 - CASSYGSLATNEKLFF TGTGCCAGCAGTTACGGGTCTCTTGCAACTAATGAAAAACTGTTTTTT
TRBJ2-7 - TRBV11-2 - CATTKTLDEQYF TGTGCCACCACTAAGACCCTGGACGAGCAGTACTTC
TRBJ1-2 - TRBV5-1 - CASSLVQGMGGYTF TGCGCCAGCAGCTTGGTTCAGGGTATGGGAGGCTACACCTTC
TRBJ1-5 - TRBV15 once CATSRDVGDKPQHF TGTGCCACCAGCAGAGATGTAGGGGACAAGCCCCAGCATTTT
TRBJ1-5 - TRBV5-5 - CASSLSPGGRSQPQHF TGTGCCAGCAGCTTGTCACCAGGCGGGAGGAGTCAGCCCCAGCATTTT
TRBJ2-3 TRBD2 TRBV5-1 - CASSLSGGAPDTQYF TGCGCCAGCAGCTTAAGCGGGGGGGCCCCCGATACGCAGTATTTT
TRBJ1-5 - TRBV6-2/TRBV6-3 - CASSYVENNQPQHF TGTGCCAGCAGTTACGTAGAAAACAATCAGCCCCAGCATTTT
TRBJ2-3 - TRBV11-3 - CASSLGGRHTQYF TGTGCCAGCAGCTTAGGGGGCCGGCATACGCAGTATTTT
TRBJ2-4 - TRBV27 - CASSLTESNIQYF TGTGCCAGCAGTCTAACTGAAAGTAACATTCAGTACTTC
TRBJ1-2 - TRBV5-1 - CASSLARAGFSYGYTF TGCGCCAGCAGCTTGGCCAGGGCCGGTTTCTCGTATGGCTACACCTTC
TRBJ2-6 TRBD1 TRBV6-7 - CASSLRDRTFAFSGANVLTF TGTGCCAGCAGTCTCCGGGACAGGACCTTTGCTTTCTCTGGGGCCAACGTCCTGACTTTC
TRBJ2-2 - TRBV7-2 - CASSPRGADTGELFF TGTGCCAGCAGCCCGCGGGGAGCAGACACCGGGGAGCTGTTTTTT
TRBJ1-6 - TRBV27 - CASSTMLGDSPLHF TGTGCCAGCAGTACCATGCTCGGGGATTCACCCCTCCACTTT
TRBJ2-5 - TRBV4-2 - CASSPSVTRPQETQYF TGTGCCAGCAGCCCGTCCGTGACTAGACCACAAGAGACCCAGTACTTC
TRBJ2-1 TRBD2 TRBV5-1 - CASSRGGGSYNEQFF TGCGCCAGCAGCCGAGGCGGGGGCTCCTACAATGAGCAGTTCTTC
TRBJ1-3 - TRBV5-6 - CASSPRAGTGNTIYF TGTGCCAGCAGCCCCAGGGCGGGGACTGGAAACACCATATATTTT
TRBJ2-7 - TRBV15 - CATSRGRSNDYEQYF TGTGCCACCAGCAGAGGGCGGAGTAATGACTACGAGCAGTACTTC
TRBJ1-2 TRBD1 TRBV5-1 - CASSVGQPRDGYTF TGCGCCAGCAGCGTGGGACAGCCCCGGGATGGCTACACCTTC
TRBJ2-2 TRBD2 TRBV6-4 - CASSPQASGIGELFF TGTGCCAGCAGTCCCCAGGCTAGCGGTATCGGGGAGCTGTTTTTT
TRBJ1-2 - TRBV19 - CASSIGGTGPNYGYTF TGTGCCAGTAGTATCGGCGGGACCGGGCCTAACTATGGCTACACCTTC
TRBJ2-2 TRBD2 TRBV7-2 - CASSFLAGDTGELFF TGTGCCAGCAGCTTCCTAGCGGGAGACACCGGGGAGCTGTTTTTT
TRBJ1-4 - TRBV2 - CASSVQATNEKLFF TGTGCCAGCAGTGTACAAGCAACTAATGAAAAACTGTTTTTT
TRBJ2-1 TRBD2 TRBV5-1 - CASSPGASGGYNEQFF TGCGCCAGCAGCCCCGGTGCTAGCGGGGGGTACAATGAGCAGTTCTTC
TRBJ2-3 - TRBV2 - CGSQGEGDTQYF TGCGGTTCTCAAGGGGAAGGAGATACGCAGTATTTT
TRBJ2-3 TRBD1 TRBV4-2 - CASSTTGTGADTQYF TGTGCCAGCAGCACCACCGGGACAGGGGCAGATACGCAGTATTTT
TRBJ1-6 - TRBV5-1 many CASSLGTGVYNSPLHF TGCGCCAGCAGCTTGGGCACGGGGGTGTATAATTCACCCCTCCACTTT
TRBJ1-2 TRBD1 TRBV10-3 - CAAKGATSRNYGYTF TGTGCCGCAAAGGGGGCAACCTCACGGAACTATGGCTACACCTTC
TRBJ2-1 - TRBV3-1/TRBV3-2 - CASSKGEGYNEQFF TGTGCCAGCAGTAAGGGGGAAGGCTACAATGAGCAGTTCTTC
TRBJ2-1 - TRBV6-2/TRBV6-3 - CASSTPPGGAVPEQFF TGTGCCAGCAGTACCCCCCCTGGCGGAGCGGTCCCTGAGCAGTTCTTC
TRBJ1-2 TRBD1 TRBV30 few CAWTFFGTGNYGYTF TGTGCCTGGACCTTTTTCGGGACAGGAAACTATGGCTACACCTTC
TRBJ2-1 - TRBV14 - CASSQRLEREQFF TGTGCCAGCAGCCAGCGACTAGAGCGTGAGCAGTTCTTC